The source of this TCR beta chain is a study of blood T cell repertoires in COVID-19. In the study's own analysis: Quantification of nucleated cells was approximated via reference gene primer amplification. Libraries were prepared by immunoSEQ multiplex PCR; TCRdb keeps only in-frame clonotypes and omits some of them. V and J calls and clone size are copied from that table; D and trimming were computed from the DNA. The sample includes over 200,000 clones, roughly 84% of them seen just once. The CDR3 sequence is 16 residues long. Germline values: CDR1 MDHEN, CDR2 SYDVKM. J was trimmed by 6 bases and V by 5 bases; bases with no gene match: 9.

This receptor was obtained from a man aged 35-49 years with active or convalescent COVID-19. The chain carries TRBV28 and TRBJ2-1; 11 nucleotides match TRBD1. Sequencing input: peripheral blood. CDR3 protein: CASSHPGGTGGNEQFF. CDR3 DNA sequence: TGTGCCAGCAGTCACCCTGGTGGGACAGGGGGCAATGAGCAGTTCTTC. Full variable domain (outside the CDR3, taken from reference TRBV28 and TRBJ2-1): DVKVTQSSRYLVKRTGEKVFLECVQDMDHENMFWYRQDPGLGLRLIYFSYDVKMKEKGDIPEGYSVSREKKERFSLILESASTNQTSMYLCASSHPGGTGGNEQFFGPGTRLTVL.